This T cell receptor beta chain emerged from a study of T cells in Graves' hyperthyroidism and ophthalmopathy. The overall study: The authors collected peripheral blood at initial diagnosis, before any treatment.

Across 18 months, stable Graves' hyperthyroidism was marked by no progression to ophthalmopathy. The authors obtained PBMCs from 10 ml of fresh peripheral blood. Regarding the study as a whole: Ophthalmopathy stood apart from stable hyperthyroidism in a 13 V-J model.

TCR beta CDR3 sequences were amplified from RNA transcripts. Carried out on the TCR CDR3, a first-round RT-PCR used the HTBI primer set. TCRdb processed the multiplex PCR reads anew with MiXCR; each CDR3 protein has one entry. This repertoire shows over 300,000 distinct CDR3 sequences, around 13% found once; its top ten account for roughly 11%. The V gene's germline CDR1 is SGHRS and CDR2 YFSETQ. The germline V and J ends were trimmed by 0 bases and 3 bases, with 9 bases remaining between them. This CDR3 contains 14 residues. This clonotype was seen ten or more times. Its antigen is not identified. This TCR came from a woman aged 60-75 years with Graves' hyperthyroidism. The chain joins TRBV5-1 to TRBJ1-1; the D is unclear. The specimen was blood. DNA for the CDR3: TGCGCCAGCAGCTTGGACTCAGGATACACTGAAGCTTTCTTT. Protein sequence: CASSLDSGYTEAFF.